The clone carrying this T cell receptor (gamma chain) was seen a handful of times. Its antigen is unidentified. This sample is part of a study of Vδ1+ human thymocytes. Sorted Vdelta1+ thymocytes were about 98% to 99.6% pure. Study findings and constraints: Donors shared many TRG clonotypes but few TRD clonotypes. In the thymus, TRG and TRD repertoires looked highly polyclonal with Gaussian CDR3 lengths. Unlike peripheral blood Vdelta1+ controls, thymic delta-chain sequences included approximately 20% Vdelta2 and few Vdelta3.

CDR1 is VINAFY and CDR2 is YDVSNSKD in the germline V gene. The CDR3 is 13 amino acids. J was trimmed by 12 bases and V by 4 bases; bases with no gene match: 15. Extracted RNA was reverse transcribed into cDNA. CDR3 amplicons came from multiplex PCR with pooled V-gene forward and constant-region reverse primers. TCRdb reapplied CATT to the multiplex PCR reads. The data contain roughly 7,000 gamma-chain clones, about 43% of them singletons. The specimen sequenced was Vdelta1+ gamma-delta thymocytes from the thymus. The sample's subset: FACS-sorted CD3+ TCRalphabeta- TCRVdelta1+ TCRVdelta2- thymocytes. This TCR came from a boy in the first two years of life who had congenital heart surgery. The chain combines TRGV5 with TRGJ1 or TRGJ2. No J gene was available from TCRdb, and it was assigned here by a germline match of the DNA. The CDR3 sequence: CATWEPHFYGKLF. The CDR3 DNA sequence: TGTGCCACCTGGGAACCCCACTTTTATGGGAAACTCTTT.